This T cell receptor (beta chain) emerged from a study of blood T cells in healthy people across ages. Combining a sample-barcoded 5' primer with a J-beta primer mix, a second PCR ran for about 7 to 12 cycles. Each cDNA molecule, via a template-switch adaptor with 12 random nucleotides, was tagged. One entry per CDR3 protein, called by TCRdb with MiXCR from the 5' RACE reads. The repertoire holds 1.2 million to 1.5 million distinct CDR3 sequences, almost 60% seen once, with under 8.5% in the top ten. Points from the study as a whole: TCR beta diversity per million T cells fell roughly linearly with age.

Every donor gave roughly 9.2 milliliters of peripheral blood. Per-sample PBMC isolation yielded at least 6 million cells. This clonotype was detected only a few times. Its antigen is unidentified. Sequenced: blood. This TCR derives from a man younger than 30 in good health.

The CDR3 sequence: CASSLPGANTGELFF. The DNA for the CDR3 is TGTGCCAGCAGCTTGCCAGGGGCGAACACCGGGGAGCTGTTTTTT. The rearrangement links TRBV5-6 to TRBJ2-2; weak D call: TRBD1 (6 bases). The CDR3 consists of 15 residues. CDR1 and CDR2 from the germline V gene are SGHDT and YYEEEE. The germline V and J ends were trimmed by 1 base and 0 bases, with 7 bases remaining between them.